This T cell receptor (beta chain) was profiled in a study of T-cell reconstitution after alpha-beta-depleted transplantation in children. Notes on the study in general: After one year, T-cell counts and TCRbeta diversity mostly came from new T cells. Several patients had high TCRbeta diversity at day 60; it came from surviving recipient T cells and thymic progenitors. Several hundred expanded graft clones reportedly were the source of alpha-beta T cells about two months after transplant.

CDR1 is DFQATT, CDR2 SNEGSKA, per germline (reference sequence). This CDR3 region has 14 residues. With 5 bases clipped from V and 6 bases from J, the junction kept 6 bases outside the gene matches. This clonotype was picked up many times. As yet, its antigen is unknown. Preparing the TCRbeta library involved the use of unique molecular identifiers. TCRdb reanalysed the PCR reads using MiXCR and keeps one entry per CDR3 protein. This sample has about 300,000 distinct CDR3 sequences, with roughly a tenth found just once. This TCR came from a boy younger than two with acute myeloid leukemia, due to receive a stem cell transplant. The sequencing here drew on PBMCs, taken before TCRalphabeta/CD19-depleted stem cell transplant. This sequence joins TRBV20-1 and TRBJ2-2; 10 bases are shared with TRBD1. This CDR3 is CSAQTGGLSGELFF. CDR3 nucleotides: TGCAGTGCTCAGACAGGGGGCTTATCCGGGGAGCTGTTTTTT.